Shown below are 14 T cell receptor beta chains from a single sample sequenced in a study of blood T cell repertoires in COVID-19. The data were produced by immunoSEQ multiplex PCR, yet TCRdb's version contains in-frame clones alone and is incomplete. Of 110,000 or so clones listed, roughly 85% were seen once; the top ten hold approximately 3.6%. The specimen was peripheral blood. All receptors come from a man in his forties or fifties with acute or convalescent COVID-19.

As concerns this clone: Within the sample, other DNA sequences also encode this same CDR3. The chain couples TRBV2 to TRBJ1-2; possibly TRBD1 for D (5 bases). The CDR3 totals 12 residues. The V gene's germline CDR1 is SNHLY and CDR2 FYNNEI. The V end was cut by 3 bases, the J end by 8 bases, with 10 bases between. CDR3 bases: TGTGCCAGCAGTGAGGAAAGGGGAGGCTACACCTTC. This gives the protein CASSEERGGYTF.

The chain carries TRBV5-1 and TRBJ1-1; 9 nucleotides agree with TRBD1. This CDR3 spans 14 amino acids. Looked up from germline, CDR1 is SGHRS and CDR2 is YFSETQ. Trimming cost V 4 bases and J 11 bases; bases outside gene matches: 12. CDR3 in amino acids: CASSPDRTGAGAFF. CDR3 DNA sequence: TGCGCCAGCAGCCCAGACCGGACAGGGGCGGGGGCTTTCTTT.

This sequence joins TRBV5-1 and TRBJ2-2; 10 positions match TRBD1. This CDR3 has 19 residues. Losses at the gene ends were 2 bases for V and 6 bases for J; bases not matched to a gene: 16. In germline, CDR1 is SGHRS, CDR2 YFSETQ. The DNA for the CDR3 is TGCGCCAGCAGCTTCCGGCGGGACAGGGGACCACGACCCGCCGGGGAGCTGTTTTTT. Its translation is CASSFRRDRGPRPAGELFF.

The V and J genes are TRBV25-1 and TRBJ1-4, with D perhaps TRBD1 (6 bases). The germline CDR1 and CDR2 sequences are MGHDK and SYGVNS. The CDR3 runs to 17 residues. V was trimmed by 5 bases and J by 0 bases, leaving 16 bases between them. The CDR3 DNA follows: TGTGCCAGCAGTCCGGCCCTCGGGACATCAACTAATGAAAAACTGTTTTTT. Its translation is CASSPALGTSTNEKLFF.

The chain employs TRBV23-1 and TRBJ2-3; possibly TRBD2 for D (6 bases). TRBV23-1 is labeled an ORF, and its function is uncertain. CDR3 length equals 15 residues. Trimming cost V 0 bases and J 0 bases, with 7 bases left between them. The CDR3 reads CASSQSGTSTDTQYF. CDR3 coding DNA: TGCGCCAGCAGTCAATCGGGGACTAGCACAGATACGCAGTATTTT.

The chain employs TRBV29-1 and TRBJ2-3; no firm D call. Trimming pared 7 bases from V and 3 bases from J, leaving 8 bases between. The CDR3 sequence is 11 residues long. The germline CDR1 and CDR2 sequences are SQVTM and ANQGSEA. CDR3 sequence (DNA): TGCAGCGCGGTCTCGACAGATACGCAGTATTTT. The encoded protein is CSAVSTDTQYF.

The V call is TRBV4-3, the J call TRBJ2-1; the D gene is possibly TRBD2 (6 bases). Per germline, CDR1 LGHNA and CDR2 YSLEER. This CDR3 is built from 17 residues. Deletions cut 0 bases from V and 7 bases from J, with 19 bases between. The CDR3 DNA follows: TGCGCCAGCAGCCAAGACCCAGCGGGTAACTGGGCGAATGAGCAGTTCTTC. Amino acid sequence: CASSQDPAGNWANEQFF.

V is TRBV6-5 and J is TRBJ1-2; D is possibly TRBD1 (6 bases). Trimming removed 0 bases at V and 7 bases at J, with 12 bases between. Per germline, CDR1 MNHEY and CDR2 SVGAGI. The CDR3 totals 14 residues. CDR3 sequence (DNA): TGTGCCAGCAGTTACTCGATTACAGGGTTTGGCTACACCTTC. This translates into CASSYSITGFGYTF.

The J gene is TRBJ1-2, the V gene TRBV27; D perhaps matches TRBD1 (5 bases). From germline, CDR1 is MNHEY and CDR2 SMNVEV (reference sequence). Deletions cut 2 bases from V and 4 bases from J, with 14 bases between. CDR3 length: 15 residues. The CDR3 spells CASSLRGVSGYGYTF. The CDR3 bases are TGTGCCAGCAGTTTACGGGGGGTTAGTGGCTATGGCTACACCTTC.

The chain recombines TRBV9 with TRBJ2-2; D might be TRBD2 (6 bases). V was cut by 4 bases and J by 4 bases, with 17 bases left in between. Germline CDR1 SGDLS, CDR2 YYNGEE. The CDR3 runs 16 residues. The CDR3 coding sequence is TGTGCCAGCAGCCCCCGCCCCCTGGGGGGCACCGGGGAGCTGTTTTTT. It specifies CASSPRPLGGTGELFF.

The CDR3 spells CASSERDRGLSYNEQFF. The CDR3, as DNA: TGTGCCAGCAGTGAAAGGGACAGGGGCCTCTCCTACAATGAGCAGTTCTTC. The rearrangement uses TRBV25-1 and TRBJ2-1; 10 positions match TRBD1. The length of the CDR3 is 17 residues. Germline V gives CDR1 MGHDK, CDR2 SYGVNS. Trimming removed 2 bases from V and 0 bases from J; junction bases left unmatched: 4.

The chain carries TRBV5-1 and TRBJ1-1; no clear D gene. CDR3 length equals 15 residues. Germline-derived CDR1 and CDR2 are SGHRS and YFSETQ. The V gene lost 0 bases and the J gene lost 2 bases, with 11 bases spanning the gap. In DNA, the CDR3 is TGCGCCAGCAGCTTGGACAGCCTGTCTAACACTGAAGCTTTCTTT. Protein product: CASSLDSLSNTEAFF.

V is TRBV2 and J is TRBJ2-3; possibly TRBD2 for D (6 bases). CDR3 length: 16 residues. Germline CDR1 is SNHLY and CDR2 is FYNNEI. Trimming removed 6 bases from V and 0 bases from J, with 16 bases in between. In nucleotides, the CDR3 is TGTGCCAGCAGGCTATTCGGACTAACGAGCACAGATACGCAGTATTTT. Its protein product is CASRLFGLTSTDTQYF.

The V call is TRBV28, the J call TRBJ2-3; 8 positions agree with TRBD2. V was pared by 6 bases and J by 6 bases, with 11 bases of the junction left unmatched. The CDR3 sequence is 15 residues long. Germline-derived CDR1 and CDR2 are MDHEN and SYDVKM. CDR3 loop: CASSSRWTSRDTQYF. The CDR3 DNA is TGTGCCAGCAGCTCCCGGTGGACTAGCAGGGATACGCAGTATTTT.